What follows are 9 T cell receptor beta chains derived from one specimen sequenced in a study of blood T cell repertoires in COVID-19. The method was immunoSEQ multiplex PCR; TCRdb's version includes in-frame clones alone and lacks a portion of them. The table has some 68,000 clones, approximately 88% seen once; the top ten hold 2% to 2.5%. The specimen was peripheral blood. These receptors originate from a human donor in a cohort sampled during active COVID-19.

The chain recombines TRBV24-1 with TRBJ2-3; D uncertain. V shed 3 bases and J shed 4 bases, with 10 bases lying between them. Germline V gene data show CDR1 as KGHDR and CDR2 as SFDVKD. The CDR3 totals 14 residues. This chain's CDR3 is CATSDTNEADTQYF. The CDR3 DNA reads as TGTGCCACCAGTGATACAAACGAGGCAGATACGCAGTATTTT.

This chain uses TRBV28 with TRBJ1-2; D is unresolved. V was pared by 3 bases and J by 8 bases, with 10 bases between. The CDR3 is made up of 12 amino acids. The germline V gene encodes CDR1 MDHEN and CDR2 SYDVKM. Here the CDR3 reads CASSFSGRGYTF. The CDR3 nucleotides are TGTGCCAGCAGTTTTTCGGGTAGAGGCTACACCTTC.

The V call is TRBV10-1, the J call TRBJ2-2; D unresolved. Trimming cost V 4 bases and J 1 base, with 4 bases left between them. Per germline, CDR1 WNHNN and CDR2 SYGVQD (reference sequence). This CDR3 region has 13 residues. The CDR3 DNA sequence: TGCGCCAGCAGTGCTATGAACACCGGGGAGCTGTTTTTT. It translates to CASSAMNTGELFF.

The chain has TRBV28 and TRBJ2-3; possibly TRBD1 for D (5 bases). V was clipped by 5 bases and J by 2 bases, with 11 bases between them. In germline, CDR1 is MDHEN, CDR2 SYDVKM. The CDR3 length is 14 residues. The CDR3 is CASSTDRVTDTQYF. CDR3 coding DNA: TGTGCCAGCAGTACCGACAGAGTCACAGATACGCAGTATTTT. Using reference TRBV28 and TRBJ2-3 for the parts outside the CDR3, the full variable domain is DVKVTQSSRYLVKRTGEKVFLECVQDMDHENMFWYRQDPGLGLRLIYFSYDVKMKEKGDIPEGYSVSREKKERFSLILESASTNQTSMYLCASSTDRVTDTQYFGPGTRLTVL.

The rearrangement links TRBV7-9 to TRBJ2-2; 13 nucleotides align to TRBD2. J lost 5 bases, V lost 2 bases, and 2 bases had no gene match. Germline-derived CDR1 and CDR2 are SEHNR and FQNEAQ (reference sequence). This CDR3 has 16 residues. CDR3 sequence (DNA): TGTGCCAGCAGCTTAATGGGACTAGCGGGGACCGGGGAGCTGTTTTTT. This gives the protein CASSLMGLAGTGELFF.

The genes are TRBV20-1 and TRBJ2-1; D is undetermined. Trimming took off 6 bases at V and 4 bases at J, with 7 bases between the two ends. Germline-derived CDR1 and CDR2 are DFQATT and SNEGSKA (reference sequence). This CDR3 spans 11 amino acids. Here the CDR3 reads CSALQYNEQFF. CDR3 in DNA: TGCAGTGCCCTCCAGTACAATGAGCAGTTCTTC.

The V call is TRBV28, the J call TRBJ2-2, with TRBD1 matching 9 bases. This CDR3 contains 15 residues. Germline CDR1 reads MDHEN; CDR2 reads SYDVKM. With 7 bases clipped from V and 1 base from J, the junction kept 4 bases outside the gene matches. This chain's CDR3 is CASIVGQGNTGELFF. The DNA of the CDR3 is TGTGCCAGCATAGTGGGACAGGGGAACACCGGGGAGCTGTTTTTT.

The J gene is TRBJ1-6, the V gene TRBV2, with D perhaps matching TRBD1 (5 bases). Germline V gene sequence: CDR1 SNHLY, CDR2 FYNNEI. CDR3 size: 16 residues. The germline V and J ends were trimmed by 6 bases and 0 bases, with 12 bases remaining between them. The CDR3 coding sequence is TGTGCCAGCAGCATACAGGACCGCTCCTATAATTCACCCCTCCACTTT. Its protein is CASSIQDRSYNSPLHF.

This rearrangement joins TRBV27 to TRBJ2-7; 10 bases fit TRBD2. The germline V gene has CDR1 MNHEY and CDR2 SMNVEV (reference sequence). This CDR3 region has 16 residues. J gave up 2 bases and V 3 bases, and 7 bases lay outside the gene matches. This chain's CDR3 is CASSFRTSGQAYEQYF. The CDR3 DNA is TGTGCCAGCAGTTTTCGGACTAGCGGACAAGCCTACGAGCAGTACTTC.